The sequence of this T cell receptor (beta chain) was determined in a study of cytotoxic CD8 clonotypes in ibrutinib-treated CLL (dated by TCRdb to about 2021). For the study in its entirety: The cohort had 11 relapsed/refractory and 15 treatment-naive patients; approximately 18 were IGHV unmutated. Responses were partial in around 25 patients and complete in 2; after median approximately 69 months follow-up, roughly 14 stayed in remission and about twelve progressed. Longitudinal samples were obtainable from about 30% of the 86 participants in the trial. Cryopreserved peripheral blood mononuclear cells were obtained prior to treatment, at the time of response, and at either disease progression or sustained remission. On average, each sample had 255,043 productive templates and more than 85,000 productive rearrangements. Response samples were taken after a median of roughly a year on treatment, ranging from about 6 to 40 months. All remission and progressive disease samples were collected while patients were still receiving ibrutinib.

A remark on this clone: No cognate antigen has been identified for it. No much larger clone is present one base from it, and per-base qualities are unavailable.

Reading from cysteine to phenylalanine, the CDR3 counts 14 amino acids. Solely the CDR3 DNA is kept, with 42 bases framed from the first base. V was cut back by 4 bases and J by 6 bases, leaving a gap of 13 bases between them. Based on the germline V gene, the CDR1 and CDR2 sequences are SGHTS and YDEGEE. The time point label for this specimen denotes: progressive disease on ibrutinib. For TCR beta library preparation, roughly 2 micrograms of genomic DNA were extracted from the cryopreserved PBMCs. Longitudinal blood samples from CLL patients on ibrutinib monotherapy were analyzed using high-throughput TCR beta sequencing. The patients took part in an open-label, single-center phase 2 trial of ibrutinib monotherapy. A MiSeq instrument was used for deep resolution sequencing, which targeted depths ranging from 1 in 1 million up to 1 in 200,000 T cells, with coverage averaging 10x for each clonotype. The immunoSEQ hsTCRB Kit was used to generate the TCR beta libraries. As for how the authors treated the data: The data were analyzed with ImmunoSEQ Analyzer and ImmunoSEQ Data Assistant, and V, D and J gene assignments followed IMGT definitions. Clonality, with values ranging from 0 to 1, was calculated as one minus the normalized Shannon entropy of productive rearrangement frequencies. Only overrepresented clonotypes making up at least 0.05% of each patient's repertoire were included in the public clonotype analysis. Approximately 13 age-matched healthy donor repertoires from immuneACCESS served as clonality controls. TCRdb holds this immuneACCESS table with in-frame rearrangements only. Some clones are missing; in checked studies, unresolved V genes explain under half, and the rest has no known cause. D and trimming come from the DNA, and the V and J calls and clone size come from that table. The sample includes 70,000 to 80,000 clones, with over 75% observed a single time. 7.7% of the sample goes to the ten largest clones.

Results and caveats for the whole study, not just this receptor: Public clonotypes were rare and either contracted or stayed stable during treatment, and the rise in clonality at ibrutinib response reflected the expansion of private clonotypes. At ibrutinib response clonality went up, during sustained remission it held steady, and at progression it dropped back toward baseline. Lymph node repertoires were not examined, and the timing of sampling was not matched between patients in sustained remission and those whose disease progressed. Baseline clonality exceeded that of age-matched healthy donors and correlated strongly with circulating CD8+ T-cell counts.

The source material was PBMCs, sampled at disease progression, from a patient treated with ibrutinib. The origin of this receptor is a human donor with chronic lymphocytic leukemia. This chain is built from TRBV5-8 and TRBJ1-4; TRBD1 might be the D gene, on 5 matching bases. The DNA reads TGTGCCAGCAGCCAAAAAGGGGTGGATGAAAAACTGTTTTTT. This sequence encodes CASSQKGVDEKLFF.